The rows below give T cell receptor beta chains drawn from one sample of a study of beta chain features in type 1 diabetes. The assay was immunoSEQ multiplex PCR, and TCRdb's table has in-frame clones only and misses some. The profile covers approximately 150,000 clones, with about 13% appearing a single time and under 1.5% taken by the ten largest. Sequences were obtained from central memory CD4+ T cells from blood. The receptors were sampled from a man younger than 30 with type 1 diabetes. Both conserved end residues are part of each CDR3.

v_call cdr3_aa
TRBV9 CASSVAPQGPQETQYF
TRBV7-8 CASSQDRETQYF
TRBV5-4 CASTPGLNYGYTF
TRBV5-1 CASSRGTEASTYEQYF
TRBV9 CASSVGTAYGYTF
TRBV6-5 CASSSPFSLSGYTF
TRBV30 CAGTGTGYPYEQYF
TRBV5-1 CASSFSGGLMDEQFF
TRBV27 CASRTRGQENQPQHF
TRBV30 CAWSAGLSTNEKLFF
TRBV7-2 CASSPPPDSLQQFF
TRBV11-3 CASSGHRGPEQYF
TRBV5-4 CASSTPTEETQYF
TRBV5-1 CASSGTNSGNTIYF
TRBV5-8 CASSYRAETQYF
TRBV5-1 CASSLEHEQYF
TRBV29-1 CSVEDRAVSGNTIYF
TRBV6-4 CASSRSWSRSYNEQFF
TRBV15 CATSTALVIEQFF
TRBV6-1 CASSEPSGGINEQYF
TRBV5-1 CASSLAIKAGELFF
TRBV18 CASSPKGSSYEQYF
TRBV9 CASSDLSGNTIYF
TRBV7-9 CASNLVRGEAFF
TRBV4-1 CASSGLLSGNEKLFF
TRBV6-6 CASSFTGDGYTF
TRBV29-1 CSVEIGWRGTGNEQFF
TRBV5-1 CASSPDTSGNTIYF
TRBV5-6 CASSSGQAPYEQYF
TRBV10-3 CAITSQEITEAFF
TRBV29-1 CSVAGQGVGGQETQYF
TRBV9 CASSGRGASNTGELFF
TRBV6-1 CASSETSGGSANTGELFF
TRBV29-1 CSARITGGANEQYF
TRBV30 CAWSILPLTGSYTF
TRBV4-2 CASSQEPGRSYNSPLHF
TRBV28 CASSSSTGGNYGYTF
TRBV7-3 CASSLRQTQETQYF
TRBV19 CASSSGFGGTEAFF
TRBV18 CASSPQGQGALGYTF
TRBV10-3 CAIGTGPNYGYTF
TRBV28 CASGGRYEQYF
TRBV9 CASSVGNIQETQYF
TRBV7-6 CASSLAGTRGDTQYF
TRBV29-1 CSVQKQGGYGYTF
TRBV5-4 CASSYSSEIYEQYF
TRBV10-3 CAIADREAYEQYF
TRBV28 CASSLLQGELFF
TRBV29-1 CSVEGFGASLWGETQYF
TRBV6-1 CASSAASQYNEQFF
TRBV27 CASRGTGASGNEQFF
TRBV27 CASSLRADGTDTQYF